The 14 T cell receptor beta chains listed next were all sequenced from one sample in a study of blood T cells in healthy people across ages. Alongside a J-beta primer mix, a sample-barcoded 5' primer served in a second PCR lasting roughly 6 to 11 cycles. TCRdb re-derived calls from the 5' RACE reads in MiXCR, one entry per CDR3 protein. The sample yields 600,000 or so distinct CDR3 sequences, less than 60% seen once. The material sequenced was blood. All receptors derive from a man aged 80 or over in good health.

There are a few counts of this clonotype. This chain connects TRBV18 to TRBJ2-1; 7 nucleotides agree with TRBD2. CDR3 length: 15 amino acids. CDR1 is KGHSH, CDR2 LQKENI, per germline. Trimming cost V 1 base and J 6 bases; bases outside gene matches: 6. CDR3 protein: CASSPLAGTINEQFF. DNA for the CDR3: TGTGCCAGCTCACCACTAGCGGGCACTATCAATGAGCAGTTCTTC.

With respect to this clonotype: A much larger clone differs from this one at a single base, so this may be a read error. The chain couples TRBV15 to TRBJ1-6; D is unresolved. CDR1 is LNHNV and CDR2 is YYDKDF in the germline V gene (reference sequence). Trimming stripped 8 bases from V and 9 bases from J, with 5 bases between. The CDR3 is 10 residues long. Here the CDR3 DNA reads TGTGCCACCGCGGGTTCACCCCTCCACTTT. Protein: CATAGSPLHF.

This clonotype has a count of ten or more. This rearrangement joins TRBV14 to TRBJ2-1; a possible D gene is TRBD2 (6 bases). V dropped 2 bases and J dropped 9 bases, with 17 bases sitting between them. CDR1 SGHDN and CDR2 FVKESK come from the germline V gene. This CDR3 spans 15 amino acids. Here the CDR3 DNA reads TGTGCCAGCAGCCAATTAACGGCGGGAAGTCGTGAGCAGTTCTTC. The encoded protein is CASSQLTAGSREQFF.

The chain carries TRBV6-2 or TRBV6-3 and TRBJ1-1, with D possibly being TRBD1 (6 bases). V was trimmed by 0 bases and J by 0 bases, leaving 17 bases between them. Germline V gene sequence: CDR1 MNHEY, CDR2 SVGEGT. The CDR3 is 18 residues long. CDR3 in DNA: TGTGCCAGCAGTTACTCGTTGGCAGGGGAGGACATGAACACTGAAGCTTTCTTT. It encodes CASSYSLAGEDMNTEAFF.

This rearrangement joins TRBV29-1 to TRBJ2-3; 11 bases align to TRBD2. Germline trimming cut 1 base from V and 3 bases from J; bases unmatched to any gene: 6. Germline loops: CDR1 SQVTM, CDR2 ANQGSEA. The CDR3 contains 16 residues. In nucleotides, the CDR3 is TGCAGCGTTGAAGGGCTAGCGGGAGGAGGAACAGATACGCAGTATTTT. Encoded protein: CSVEGLAGGGTDTQYF.

This clonotype appeared a few times. V usage is TRBV5-1 and J usage is TRBJ2-3; D unresolved. Trimming stripped 2 bases from V and 2 bases from J, with 6 bases between. From germline, CDR1 is SGHRS and CDR2 YFSETQ. This CDR3 region has 13 residues. Here the CDR3 DNA reads TGCGCCAGCAGCTTAGATACCACAGATACGCAGTATTTT. This translates into CASSLDTTDTQYF. The full variable domain, completed using reference TRBV5-1 and TRBJ2-3, is KAGVTQTPRYLIKTRGQQVTLSCSPISGHRSVSWYQQTPGQGLQFLFEYFSETQRNKGNFPGRFSGRQFSNSRSEMNVSTLELGDSALYLCASSLDTTDTQYFGPGTRLTVL.

This sequence joins TRBV6-5 and TRBJ2-7; 7 positions match TRBD1. With V trimmed by 10 bases and J by 7 bases, 10 bases remained unmatched. The V gene's germline CDR1 is MNHEY and CDR2 SVGAGI. There are 12 residues in the CDR3. This chain's CDR3 is CATATGTNEQYF. CDR3 nucleotide sequence: TGTGCCACCGCGACAGGGACGAATGAGCAGTACTTC.

In this sample, this clonotype turned up many times. The chain has TRBV7-9 and TRBJ2-7; D may be TRBD1 (6 bases). Germline values: CDR1 SEHNR, CDR2 FQNEAQ (reference sequence). The ends were cut back, 3 bases at V and 4 bases at J, with 10 bases in the middle. This CDR3 region has 13 residues. In DNA, the CDR3 is TGTGCCAGCAGCTTGAACAGGGAGTACGAGCAGTACTTC. Translated, it gives CASSLNREYEQYF.

This clonotype appeared a few times. This rearrangement joins TRBV11-1 to TRBJ2-5; D remains ambiguous. The CDR3 runs to 14 residues. The V gene's germline CDR1 is SGHAT and CDR2 FQDESV (reference sequence). The V end lost 6 bases, the J end lost 8 bases, and 19 bases lay between the germline ends. The CDR3 region is CASSLGNHLDTQYF. The CDR3 DNA is TGTGCCAGCAGTTTGGGGAACCACTTGGATACCCAGTACTTC. Full variable domain (remainder filled in from reference TRBV11-1 and TRBJ2-5): EAEVAQSPRYKITEKSQAVAFWCDPISGHATLYWYRQILGQGPELLVQFQDESVVDDSQLPKDRFSAERLKGVDSTLKIQPAELGDSAMYLCASSLGNHLDTQYFGPGTRLLVL.

The chain is built from TRBV4-1 and TRBJ1-1; 8 nucleotides line up with TRBD1. The germline gives CDR1 MGHRA, CDR2 YSYEKL. The V and J ends lost 3 bases and 3 bases, in that order; junction bases with no gene match: 12. The CDR3 covers 17 residues. Here the CDR3 reads CASSHIRTGSGDTEAFF. For the CDR3, the DNA is TGCGCCAGCAGCCATATAAGGACAGGGAGCGGGGACACTGAAGCTTTCTTT.

This clonotype has only a few counts. The rearrangement uses TRBV7-2 and TRBJ2-3; 7 bases are shared with TRBD2. CDR1 and CDR2 from the germline V gene are SGHTA and FQGNSA. V lost 6 bases to trimming and J lost 3 bases; unmatched junction nucleotides: 3. This CDR3 has 13 amino acids. Written as DNA, the CDR3 is TGTGCCAGCAGTCGGGACTATACAGATACGCAGTATTTT. It specifies CASSRDYTDTQYF.

The chain combines TRBV29-1 with TRBJ2-1; TRBD2 might be the D (5 bases). Trimming removed 8 bases at V and 7 bases at J, with 21 bases between. CDR3 size: 14 residues. CDR1 is SQVTM, CDR2 ANQGSEA, per germline. The CDR3 region is CSSRPGSVRNEQFF. CDR3 DNA sequence: TGCAGCAGCAGACCGGGGAGTGTGAGAAATGAGCAGTTCTTC.

This clonotype appeared once. V gene TRBV7-2 combines with J gene TRBJ2-1; no clear D. Germline lookup yields CDR1 SGHTA and CDR2 FQGNSA. This CDR3 region has 13 residues. V lost 1 base and J 10 bases, leaving 11 bases between the germline ends. CDR3 residues: CASSLDFVKEQFF. The CDR3 region has the DNA TGTGCCAGCAGCTTAGATTTCGTGAAAGAGCAGTTCTTC.

This clonotype was detected a few times. The V call is TRBV6-2 or TRBV6-3, the J call TRBJ2-3; 11 bases fit TRBD2. Unmatched junction bases numbered 5, after V lost 7 bases and J lost 2 bases. The CDR3 sequence is 15 residues long. Germline loops: CDR1 MNHEY, CDR2 SVGEGT. Here the CDR3 DNA reads TGTGCCAGCATCCAGACTAGCGGGGCCACAGATACGCAGTATTTT. Its protein product is CASIQTSGATDTQYF.